This T cell receptor (beta chain) emerged from a study of cytomegalovirus exposure and HLA in healthy donors. Study-level findings and limits: A prior analysis recorded that most TCR beta V segments were productive about 87% or about 30% of the time. Immune exposure was documented only through CMV serostatus.

PCR used 60 Vbeta primers and 13 Jbeta primers. The data were produced by immunoSEQ multiplex PCR, yet TCRdb's version contains in-frame clones alone and is incomplete. In the table there are about 200,000 clones, approximately 85% of which are singletons. Germline loops: CDR1 SGHRS, CDR2 YFSETQ. V lost 3 bases, J lost 1 base, and 4 bases stayed unmatched. The CDR3 sequence is 15 residues long. Turning to this clone: Its antigen is not known.

The J gene is TRBJ1-1, the V gene TRBV5-1, with TRBD1 matching 9 bases. This clonotype was obtained from a woman aged 40 to 50 in good health and CMV-seronegative. Source material: PBMCs. The CDR3 DNA is TGCGCCAGCAGCTATCAGACAGGGGGGAACACTGAAGCTTTCTTT. It specifies CASSYQTGGNTEAFF. Variable domain in full (rest from reference TRBV5-1 and TRBJ1-1): KAGVTQTPRYLIKTRGQQVTLSCSPISGHRSVSWYQQTPGQGLQFLFEYFSETQRNKGNFPGRFSGRQFSNSRSEMNVSTLELGDSALYLCASSYQTGGNTEAFFGQGTRLTVV.